This T cell receptor beta chain is from a study of blood T cells in healthy people across ages (dated by TCRdb to 2015 to 2017). With regard to the full study: In model experiments, template switching captured about one uniquely barcoded TCR beta cDNA molecule for every two T cells. Age-related changes in TCR beta repertoire diversity were measured in the study by deep sequencing normalized with unique cDNA molecular identifiers. The donors were divided into four age groups: young (average around 15 years), middle-aged (over 35), aged (approximately 64) and long-lived (82). To avoid experimental bias, donors of different ages were distributed randomly across sequencing lanes. Two additional independent replicas of 1 million unique cDNA reads from the same blood draw were analyzed for two donors (one aged 18 to 30 and one aged 80 or older). The research as a whole found: As age increased, observed TCR beta diversity per million T cells dropped in a roughly linear way, and a significant reduction was already evident by age about 40. Conclusive comparison of naive and antigen-experienced compartments was prevented by the profiling of bulk unsorted PBMCs. Compared with the aged group, the long-lived group had more naive CD4+ T cells, fewer expanded clones and increased TCR diversity, a pattern suggesting age selection. There was a strong correlation between observed TCR beta diversity and the percentage of naive T cells measured by flow cytometry. Estimates of total diversity based on one million sequenced T cells were considered lower bounds and underestimates. Because the CMV infection status of the donors was unknown, age-related changes in expanded clonotypes may potentially have been confounded.

A remark on this clonotype: There is no known antigen for this receptor. Qualities for individual bases were not recorded, and no much larger clone is one base off.

The CDR3 starts with the cysteine, ends with the phenylalanine, and has 14 residues. Only the CDR3 portion is preserved as DNA: 42 bases, with reading frame beginning at the first base. The junction carries 14 bases between V and J, which are trimmed by 6 bases and 4 bases respectively. Per the germline V gene, SGHTA is the CDR1 and FQGTGA is the CDR2. The approximately 41 donors, aged about 6 to 95 years, were systemically healthy Caucasian individuals from Russia. Each donor gave around 9.5 milliliters of peripheral blood, collected into EDTA-treated Vacutainer tubes. Ficoll-Paque density-gradient centrifugation was used to isolate PBMCs, with at least 7 million per sample. Total RNA, at least 6 micrograms per sample, was extracted from PBMCs with Trizol reagent. For every donor, flow cytometry on a PBMC aliquot measured the percentage of naive CD45RAhigh/CD27high T cells. The protocol used for the library was 5' RACE. Instrument on record: Illumina HiSeq 2500. A second 7 to 11 cycle PCR used a sample-barcoded 5' primer and a J-beta primer mix. A unique molecular identifier was introduced onto each TCR beta cDNA molecule by a template-switch 5' adaptor carrying 12 random nucleotides. At least 2.5 million CDR3-containing paired-end reads were obtained from each sample. All of the RNA was converted into first-strand cDNA using the Mint cDNA synthesis kit, with a TRBC-specific oligonucleotide serving as the primer. All cDNA was treated with uracil-DNA glycosylase and then went through a first 18-cycle PCR with the universal primers M1SS and BC2_uni_R. In the original analysis: For normalization, 1 million high-quality reads, each with a distinct molecular identifier, were randomly selected from each sample. Reads sharing molecular identifiers were discarded rather than binned into consensus sequences. MiTCR, set to a Q25 quality threshold and the strictest error-elimination algorithm, was used for CDR3 identification, clonotype clustering and error correction. A nonparametric unseen species model with Euler transformation was used to estimate a lower bound on total TCR beta diversity. In-frame beta chains were kept once TCRdb had trimmed the public reads at Q25 with fastp and called clones with MiXCR. Rows with a matching CDR3 protein are joined into one entry that keeps the most common DNA and genes. These V and J calls rely on TCRdb rather than the paper's analysis. The sample has about 830,000 distinct CDR3 sequences on record, 60% to 80% of them singletons. Clones ranked in the top ten supply about a quarter of the sample.

The receptor was isolated from a young man in good health. This receptor chain uses TRBV7-3 and TRBJ2-3; a tentative D match to TRBD1 spans 6 bases. The sequencing input was blood. The CDR3 reads as follows: CASRQDQGSDTQYF. In nucleotides, the sequence is TGTGCCAGCAGACAAGATCAGGGGTCAGATACGCAGTATTTT. With the rest looked up from the reference TRBV7-3 and TRBJ2-3 genes rather than sequenced, the full variable domain is GAGVSQTPSNKVTEKGKYVELRCDPISGHTALYWYRQSLGQGPEFLIYFQGTGAADDSGLPNDRFFAVRPEGSVSTLKIQRTERGDSAVYLCASRQDQGSDTQYFGPGTRLTVL.